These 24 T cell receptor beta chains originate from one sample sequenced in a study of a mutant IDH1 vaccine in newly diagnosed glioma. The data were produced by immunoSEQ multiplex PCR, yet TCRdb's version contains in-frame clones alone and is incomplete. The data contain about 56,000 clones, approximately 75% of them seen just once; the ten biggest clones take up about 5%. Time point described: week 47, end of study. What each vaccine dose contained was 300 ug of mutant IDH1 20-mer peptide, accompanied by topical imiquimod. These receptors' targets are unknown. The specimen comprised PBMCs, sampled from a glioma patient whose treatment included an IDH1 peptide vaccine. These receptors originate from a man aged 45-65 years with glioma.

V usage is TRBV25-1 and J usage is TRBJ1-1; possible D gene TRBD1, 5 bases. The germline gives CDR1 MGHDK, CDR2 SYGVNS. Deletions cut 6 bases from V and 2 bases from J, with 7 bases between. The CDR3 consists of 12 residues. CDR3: CASRGDNTEAFF. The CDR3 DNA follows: TGTGCCAGCAGAGGGGACAACACTGAAGCTTTCTTT. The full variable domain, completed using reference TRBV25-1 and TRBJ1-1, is EADIYQTPRYLVIGTGKKITLECSQTMGHDKMYWYQQDPGMELHLIHYSYGVNSTEKGDLSSESTVSRIRTEHFPLTLESARPSHTSQYLCASRGDNTEAFFGQGTRLTVV.

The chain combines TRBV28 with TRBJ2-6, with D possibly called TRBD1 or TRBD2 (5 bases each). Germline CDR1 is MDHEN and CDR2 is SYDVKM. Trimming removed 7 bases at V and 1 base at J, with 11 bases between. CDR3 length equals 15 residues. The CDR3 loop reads CASTSGGSGANVLTF. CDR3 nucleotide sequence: TGTGCCAGCACTTCTGGGGGTTCTGGGGCCAACGTCCTGACTTTC. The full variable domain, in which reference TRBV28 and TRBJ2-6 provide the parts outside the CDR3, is DVKVTQSSRYLVKRTGEKVFLECVQDMDHENMFWYRQDPGLGLRLIYFSYDVKMKEKGDIPEGYSVSREKKERFSLILESASTNQTSMYLCASTSGGSGANVLTFGAGSRLTVL.

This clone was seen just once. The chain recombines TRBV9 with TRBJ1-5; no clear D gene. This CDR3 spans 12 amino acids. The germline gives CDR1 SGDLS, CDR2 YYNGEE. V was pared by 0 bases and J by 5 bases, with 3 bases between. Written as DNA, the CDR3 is TGTGCCAGCAGCGTAGGAGATCAGCCCCAGCATTTT. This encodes CASSVGDQPQHF.

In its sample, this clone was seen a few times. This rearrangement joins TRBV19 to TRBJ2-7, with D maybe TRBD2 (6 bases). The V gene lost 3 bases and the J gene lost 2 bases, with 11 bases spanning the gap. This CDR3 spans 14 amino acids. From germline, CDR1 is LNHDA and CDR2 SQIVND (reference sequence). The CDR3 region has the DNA TGTGCCAGTAGTATCGGCGGGGCGACCTACGAGCAGTACTTC. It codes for CASSIGGATYEQYF.

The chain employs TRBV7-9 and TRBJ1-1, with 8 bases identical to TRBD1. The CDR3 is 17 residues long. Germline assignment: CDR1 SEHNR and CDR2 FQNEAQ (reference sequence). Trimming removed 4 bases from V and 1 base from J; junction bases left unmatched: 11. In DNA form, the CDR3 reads TGTGCCAGCAGCTCTGACAGGGGCGTGGGGGGGAACACTGAAGCTTTCTTT. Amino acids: CASSSDRGVGGNTEAFF.

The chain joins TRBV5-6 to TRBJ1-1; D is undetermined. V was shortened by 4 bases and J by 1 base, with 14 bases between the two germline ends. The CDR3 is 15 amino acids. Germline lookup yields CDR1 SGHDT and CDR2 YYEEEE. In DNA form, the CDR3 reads TGTGCCAGCAGCCTGGGCTCGGGGTGGAACACTGAAGCTTTCTTT. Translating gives CASSLGSGWNTEAFF.

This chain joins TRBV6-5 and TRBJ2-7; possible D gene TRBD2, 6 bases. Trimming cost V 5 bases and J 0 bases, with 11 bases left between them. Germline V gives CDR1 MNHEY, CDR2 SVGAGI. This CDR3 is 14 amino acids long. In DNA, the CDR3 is TGTGCCAGCAGTGCCTCCGGGAGCTCCTACGAGCAGTACTTC. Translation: CASSASGSSYEQYF.

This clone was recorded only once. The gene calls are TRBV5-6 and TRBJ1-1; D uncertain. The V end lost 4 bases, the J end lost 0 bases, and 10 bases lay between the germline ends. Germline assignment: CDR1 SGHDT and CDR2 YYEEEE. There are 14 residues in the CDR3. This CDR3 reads CASSRPQVNTEAFF. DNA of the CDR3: TGTGCCAGCAGCCGCCCCCAGGTGAACACTGAAGCTTTCTTT.

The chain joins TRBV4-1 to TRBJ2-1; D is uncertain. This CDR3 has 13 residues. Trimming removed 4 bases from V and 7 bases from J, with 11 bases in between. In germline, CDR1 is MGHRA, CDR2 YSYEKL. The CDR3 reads CASSPFDGNEQFF. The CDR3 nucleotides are TGCGCCAGCAGCCCGTTTGACGGGAATGAGCAGTTCTTC.

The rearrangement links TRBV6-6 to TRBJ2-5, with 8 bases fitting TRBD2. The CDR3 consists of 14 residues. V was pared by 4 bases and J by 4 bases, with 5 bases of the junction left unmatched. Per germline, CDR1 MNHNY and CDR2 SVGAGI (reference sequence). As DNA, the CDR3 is TGTGCCAGCAGTTTCCGGGGGGGCCGAGAGACCCAGTACTTC. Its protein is CASSFRGGRETQYF.

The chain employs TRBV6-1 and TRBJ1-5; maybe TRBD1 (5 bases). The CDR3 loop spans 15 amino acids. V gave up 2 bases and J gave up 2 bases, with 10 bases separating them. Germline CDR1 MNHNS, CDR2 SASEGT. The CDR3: CASSEQGIRNQPQHF. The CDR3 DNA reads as TGTGCCAGCAGTGAACAGGGTATTCGCAATCAGCCCCAGCATTTT.

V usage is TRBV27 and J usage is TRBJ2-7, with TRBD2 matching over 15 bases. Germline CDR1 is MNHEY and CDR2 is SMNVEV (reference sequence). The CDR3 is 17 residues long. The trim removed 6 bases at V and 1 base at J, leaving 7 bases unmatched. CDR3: CASRGRTSGGASYEQYF. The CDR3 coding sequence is TGTGCCAGCAGGGGCCGGACTAGCGGGGGGGCATCCTACGAGCAGTACTTC.

The CDR3 bases are TGTGCCAGCAGTTTACAGGGAGTGAATTCACCCCTCCACTTT. Its protein is CASSLQGVNSPLHF. The rearrangement links TRBV7-8 to TRBJ1-6; D might be TRBD1 (6 bases). The CDR3 runs 14 residues. Between the trimmed V and J ends, which lost 6 bases and 7 bases, there was a span of 13 bases. The germline CDR1 and CDR2 sequences are SGHVS and FQNEAQ.

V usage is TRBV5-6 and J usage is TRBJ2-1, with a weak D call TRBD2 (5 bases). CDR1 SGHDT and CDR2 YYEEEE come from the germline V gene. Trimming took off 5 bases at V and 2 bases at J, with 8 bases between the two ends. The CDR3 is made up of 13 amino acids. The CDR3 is CASRTGTYNEQFF. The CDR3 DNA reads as TGTGCCAGCAGGACCGGGACCTACAATGAGCAGTTCTTC.

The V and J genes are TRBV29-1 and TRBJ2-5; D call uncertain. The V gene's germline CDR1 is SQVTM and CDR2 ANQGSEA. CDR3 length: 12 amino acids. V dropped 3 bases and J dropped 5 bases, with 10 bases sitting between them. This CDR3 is CSVEGERETQYF. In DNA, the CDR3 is TGCAGCGTTGAGGGTGAAAGGGAGACCCAGTACTTC.

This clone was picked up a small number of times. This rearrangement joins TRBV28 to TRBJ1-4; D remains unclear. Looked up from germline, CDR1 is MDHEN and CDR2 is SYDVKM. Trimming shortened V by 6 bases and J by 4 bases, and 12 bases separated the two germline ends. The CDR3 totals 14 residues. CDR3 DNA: TGTGCCAGCAGGCGACGCCGGGGTAATGAAAAACTGTTTTTT. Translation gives CASRRRRGNEKLFF. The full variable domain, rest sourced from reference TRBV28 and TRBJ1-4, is DVKVTQSSRYLVKRTGEKVFLECVQDMDHENMFWYRQDPGLGLRLIYFSYDVKMKEKGDIPEGYSVSREKKERFSLILESASTNQTSMYLCASRRRRGNEKLFFGSGTQLSVL.

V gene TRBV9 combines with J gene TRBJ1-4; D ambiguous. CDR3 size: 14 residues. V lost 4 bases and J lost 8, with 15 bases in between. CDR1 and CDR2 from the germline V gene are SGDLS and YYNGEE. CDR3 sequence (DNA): TGTGCCAGCAGCCCGCGGGCCCAGACGGAAAAACTGTTTTTT. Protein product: CASSPRAQTEKLFF.

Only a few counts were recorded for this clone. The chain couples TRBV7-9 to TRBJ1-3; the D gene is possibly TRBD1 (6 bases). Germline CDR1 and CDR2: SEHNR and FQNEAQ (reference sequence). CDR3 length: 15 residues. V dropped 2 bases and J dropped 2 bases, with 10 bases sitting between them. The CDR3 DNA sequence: TGTGCCAGCAGCTTAAGTACAGGGACTGGAAACACCATATATTTT. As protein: CASSLSTGTGNTIYF.

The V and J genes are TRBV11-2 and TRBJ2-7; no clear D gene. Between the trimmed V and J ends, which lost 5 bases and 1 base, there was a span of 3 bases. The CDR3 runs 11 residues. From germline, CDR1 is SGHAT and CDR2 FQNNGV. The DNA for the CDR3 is TGTGCCAGCAGCGTATCCTACGAGCAGTACTTC. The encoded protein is CASSVSYEQYF.

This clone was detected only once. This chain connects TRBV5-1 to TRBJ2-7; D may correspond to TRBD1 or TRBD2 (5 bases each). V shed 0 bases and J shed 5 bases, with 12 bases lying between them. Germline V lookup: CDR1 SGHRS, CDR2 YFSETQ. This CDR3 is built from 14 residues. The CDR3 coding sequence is TGCGCCAGCAGCTTGGCCGGGGCCAGCAACGAGCAGTACTTC. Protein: CASSLAGASNEQYF.

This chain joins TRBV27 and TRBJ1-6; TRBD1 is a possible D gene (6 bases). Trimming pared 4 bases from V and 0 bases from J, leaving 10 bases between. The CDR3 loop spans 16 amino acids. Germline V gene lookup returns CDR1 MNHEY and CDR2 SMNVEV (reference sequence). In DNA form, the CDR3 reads TGTGCCAGCAGTTCCAGGGGAACCTCCTATAATTCACCCCTCCACTTT. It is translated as CASSSRGTSYNSPLHF.

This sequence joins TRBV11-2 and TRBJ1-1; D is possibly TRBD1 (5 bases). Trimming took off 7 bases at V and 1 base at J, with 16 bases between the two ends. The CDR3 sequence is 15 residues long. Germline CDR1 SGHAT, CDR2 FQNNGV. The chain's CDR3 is CASTRTAGRNTEAFF. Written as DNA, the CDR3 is TGTGCCAGCACCCGTACGGCAGGGAGGAACACTGAAGCTTTCTTT.

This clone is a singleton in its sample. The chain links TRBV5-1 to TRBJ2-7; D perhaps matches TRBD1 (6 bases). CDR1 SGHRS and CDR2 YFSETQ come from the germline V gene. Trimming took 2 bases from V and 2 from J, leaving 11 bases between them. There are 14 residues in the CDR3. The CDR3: CASSFSGATYEQYF. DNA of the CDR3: TGCGCCAGCAGCTTTTCAGGGGCGACCTACGAGCAGTACTTC.

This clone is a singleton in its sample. The CDR3 region is CASSVDTAQETQYF. CDR3 DNA sequence: TGTGCCAGCAGCGTAGATACAGCCCAAGAGACCCAGTACTTC. The rearrangement joins TRBV9 to TRBJ2-5; unclear D gene. The CDR3 totals 14 residues. The V end lost 0 bases, the J end lost 1 base, and 7 bases lay between the germline ends. Per germline, CDR1 SGDLS and CDR2 YYNGEE.